This T cell receptor beta chain was captured by sequencing in a study of cytomegalovirus exposure and HLA in healthy donors. Study-level background: About 85 million unique TCRs from HLA-typed donors were held in an early release of data. Findings and caveats of the study: Sequence variants that were highly shared formed a cluster that was likely a sequencing artifact. According to a later analysis, most TCR beta chains associated with CMV appeared HLA-restricted. Cytomegalovirus status, reportedly, was diagnosed with high specificity and sensitivity by the classifier.

Researchers ran the PCR with 60 Vbeta and 13 Jbeta primers. Method: immunoSEQ multiplex PCR; TCRdb's copy keeps in-frame clones and lacks some. The data hold 83,000 or so clones, with around 79% observed a single time. From germline, CDR1 is SEHNR and CDR2 FQNEAQ (reference sequence). V lost 5 bases and J lost 6; bases outside the gene matches: 6. The CDR3 contains 13 residues. Remarks on this clone: As yet, its antigen is unknown.

The sequence was obtained from a female donor in good health and CMV-seronegative. The gene calls are TRBV7-9 and TRBJ1-2; 7 bases agree with TRBD1. The sample comprised PBMCs. CDR3 sequence reads: CASSITGENGYTF. CDR3 in DNA: TGTGCCAGCAGCATAACAGGGGAGAATGGCTACACCTTC.